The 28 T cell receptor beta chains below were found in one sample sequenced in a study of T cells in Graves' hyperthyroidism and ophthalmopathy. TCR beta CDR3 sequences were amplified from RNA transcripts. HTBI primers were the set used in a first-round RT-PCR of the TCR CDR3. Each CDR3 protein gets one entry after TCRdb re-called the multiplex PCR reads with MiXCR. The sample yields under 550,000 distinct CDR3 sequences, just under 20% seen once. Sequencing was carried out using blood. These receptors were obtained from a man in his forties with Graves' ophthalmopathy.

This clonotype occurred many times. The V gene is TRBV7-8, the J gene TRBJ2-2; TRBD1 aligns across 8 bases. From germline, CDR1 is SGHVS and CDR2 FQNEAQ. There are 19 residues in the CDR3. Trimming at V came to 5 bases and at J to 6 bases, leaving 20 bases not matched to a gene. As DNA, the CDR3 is TGTGCCAGCAGCACTCCCAGGGCAGGGGGCTTCGAGTCATCCGGGGAGCTGTTTTTT. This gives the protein CASSTPRAGGFESSGELFF. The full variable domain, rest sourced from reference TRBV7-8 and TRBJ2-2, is GAGVSQSPRYKVAKRGQDVALRCDPISGHVSLFWYQQALGQGPEFLTYFQNEAQLDKSGLPSDRFFAERPEGSVSTLKIQRTQQEDSAVYLCASSTPRAGGFESSGELFFGEGSRLTVL.

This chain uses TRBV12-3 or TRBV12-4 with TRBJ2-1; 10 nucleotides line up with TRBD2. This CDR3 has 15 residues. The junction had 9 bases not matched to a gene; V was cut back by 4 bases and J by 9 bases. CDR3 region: CASSYNLAGESEQFF. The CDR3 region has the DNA TGTGCCAGCAGTTACAACCTAGCGGGGGAAAGTGAGCAGTTCTTC.

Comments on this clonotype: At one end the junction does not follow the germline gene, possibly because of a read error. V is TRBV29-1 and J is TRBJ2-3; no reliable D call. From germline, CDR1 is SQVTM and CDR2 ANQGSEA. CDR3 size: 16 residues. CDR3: CSVEDIKGPATDTRYF. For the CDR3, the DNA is TGCAGCGTTGAAGACATCAAAGGACCTGCCACAGATACGCGGTATTTT.

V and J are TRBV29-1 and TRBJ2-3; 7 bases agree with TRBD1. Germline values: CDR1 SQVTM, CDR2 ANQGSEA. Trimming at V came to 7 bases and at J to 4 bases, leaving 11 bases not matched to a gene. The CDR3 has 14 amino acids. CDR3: CSAQGVTVADTQYF. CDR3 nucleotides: TGCAGCGCTCAGGGGGTGACTGTCGCAGATACGCAGTATTTT.

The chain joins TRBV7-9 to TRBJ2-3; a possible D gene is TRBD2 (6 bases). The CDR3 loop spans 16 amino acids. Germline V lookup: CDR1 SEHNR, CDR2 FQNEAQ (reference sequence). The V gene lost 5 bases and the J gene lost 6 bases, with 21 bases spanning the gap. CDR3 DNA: TGTGCCAGCAGCACTCATGGGGCCGCGGGGCGGGATACGCAGTATTTT. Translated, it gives CASSTHGAAGRDTQYF.

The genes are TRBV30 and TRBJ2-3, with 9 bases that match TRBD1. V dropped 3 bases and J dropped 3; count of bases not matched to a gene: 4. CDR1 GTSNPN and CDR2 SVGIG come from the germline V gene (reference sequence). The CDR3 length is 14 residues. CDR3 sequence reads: CAWSRGQGTDTQYF. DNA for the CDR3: TGTGCCTGGAGCCGGGGACAGGGAACAGATACGCAGTATTTT.

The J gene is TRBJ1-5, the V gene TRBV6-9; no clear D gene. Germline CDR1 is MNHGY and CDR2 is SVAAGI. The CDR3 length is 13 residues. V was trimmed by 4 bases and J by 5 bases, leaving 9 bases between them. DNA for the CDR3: TGTGCCAGCAGTTCCCGGCCAGATCAGCCCCAGCATTTT. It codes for CASSSRPDQPQHF.

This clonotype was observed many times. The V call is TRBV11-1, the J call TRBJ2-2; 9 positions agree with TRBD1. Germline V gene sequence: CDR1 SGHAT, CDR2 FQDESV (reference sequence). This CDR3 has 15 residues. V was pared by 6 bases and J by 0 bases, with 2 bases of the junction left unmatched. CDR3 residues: CASRRDRANTGELFF. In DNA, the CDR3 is TGTGCCAGCAGAAGGGACAGGGCGAACACCGGGGAGCTGTTTTTT.

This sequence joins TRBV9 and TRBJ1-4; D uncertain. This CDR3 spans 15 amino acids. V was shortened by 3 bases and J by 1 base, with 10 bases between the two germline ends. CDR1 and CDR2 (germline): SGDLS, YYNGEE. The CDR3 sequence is CASSARLGTNEKLFF. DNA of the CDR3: TGTGCCAGCAGCGCCCGACTTGGAACTAATGAAAAACTGTTTTTT.

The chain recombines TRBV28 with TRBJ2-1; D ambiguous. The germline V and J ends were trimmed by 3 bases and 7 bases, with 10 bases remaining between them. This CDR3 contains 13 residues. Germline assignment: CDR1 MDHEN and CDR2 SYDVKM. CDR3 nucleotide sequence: TGTGCCAGCAGTTTCCCCGCGAAAAATGAGCAGTTCTTC. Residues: CASSFPAKNEQFF.

The CDR3 DNA sequence: TGCAGTGCTAGGGGACAGGGGTTGCAGCCCCAGCATTTT. Translation: CSARGQGLQPQHF. The chain carries TRBV20-1 and TRBJ1-5, with TRBD1 matching 10 bases. CDR1 is DFQATT and CDR2 is SNEGSKA in the germline V gene (reference sequence). Unmatched junction bases numbered 3, after V lost 3 bases and J lost 7 bases. The CDR3 runs to 13 residues.

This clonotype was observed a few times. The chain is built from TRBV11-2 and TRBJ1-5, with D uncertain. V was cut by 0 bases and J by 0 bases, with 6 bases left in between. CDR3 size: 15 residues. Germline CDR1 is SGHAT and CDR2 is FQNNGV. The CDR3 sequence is CASSLEFDSNQPQHF. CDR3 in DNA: TGTGCCAGCAGCTTAGAATTCGATAGCAATCAGCCCCAGCATTTT. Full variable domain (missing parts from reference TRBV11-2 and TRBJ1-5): EAGVAQSPRYKIIEKRQSVAFWCNPISGHATLYWYQQILGQGPKLLIQFQNNGVVDDSQLPKDRFSAERLKGVDSTLKIQPAKLEDSAVYLCASSLEFDSNQPQHFGDGTRLSIL.

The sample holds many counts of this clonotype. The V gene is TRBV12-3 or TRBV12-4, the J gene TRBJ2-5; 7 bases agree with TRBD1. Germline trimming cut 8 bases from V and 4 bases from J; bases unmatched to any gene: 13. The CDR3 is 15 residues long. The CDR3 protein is CASEKDRARGETQYF. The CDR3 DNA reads TGTGCCAGCGAGAAAGACAGGGCGAGGGGAGAGACCCAGTACTTC.

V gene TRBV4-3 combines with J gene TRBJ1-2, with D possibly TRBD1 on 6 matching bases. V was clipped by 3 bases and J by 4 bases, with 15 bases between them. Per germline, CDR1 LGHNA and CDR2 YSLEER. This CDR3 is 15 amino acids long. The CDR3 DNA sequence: TGCGCCAGCAGCCATTGGAGGGACAAGGCCTATGGCTACACCTTC. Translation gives CASSHWRDKAYGYTF.

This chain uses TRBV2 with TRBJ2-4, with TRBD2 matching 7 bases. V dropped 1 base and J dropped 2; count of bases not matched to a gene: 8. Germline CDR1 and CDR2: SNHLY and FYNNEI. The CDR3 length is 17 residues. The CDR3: CASSEELGGGSKNIQYF. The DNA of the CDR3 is TGTGCCAGCAGTGAAGAGCTGGGGGGGGGGTCCAAAAACATTCAGTACTTC. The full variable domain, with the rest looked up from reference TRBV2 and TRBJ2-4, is EPEVTQTPSHQVTQMGQEVILRCVPISNHLYFYWYRQILGQKVEFLVSFYNNEISEKSEIFDDQFSVERPDGSNFTLKIRSTKLEDSAMYFCASSEELGGGSKNIQYFGAGTRLSVL.

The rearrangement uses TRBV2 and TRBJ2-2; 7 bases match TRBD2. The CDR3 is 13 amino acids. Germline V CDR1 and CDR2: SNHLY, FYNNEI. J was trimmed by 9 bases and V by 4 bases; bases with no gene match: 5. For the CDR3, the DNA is TGTGCCAGCAGTGCGAGTAGCGGGTGGGAGCTGTTTTTT. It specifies CASSASSGWELFF.

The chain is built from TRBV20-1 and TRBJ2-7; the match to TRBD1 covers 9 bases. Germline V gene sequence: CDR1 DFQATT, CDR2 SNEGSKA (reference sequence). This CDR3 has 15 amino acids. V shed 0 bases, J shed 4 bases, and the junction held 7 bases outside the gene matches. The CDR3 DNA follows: TGCAGTGCTAGAGATTTTACAGGGGGCTGGTACGAGCAGTACTTC. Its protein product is CSARDFTGGWYEQYF.

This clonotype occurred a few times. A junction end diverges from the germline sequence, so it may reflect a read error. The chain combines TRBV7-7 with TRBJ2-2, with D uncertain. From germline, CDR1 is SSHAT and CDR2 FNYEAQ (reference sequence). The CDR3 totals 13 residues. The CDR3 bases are TGTGCTAGCAGCCCCCTCCCCACCGGGGAGCTGTTTTTT. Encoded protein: CASSPLPTGELFF.

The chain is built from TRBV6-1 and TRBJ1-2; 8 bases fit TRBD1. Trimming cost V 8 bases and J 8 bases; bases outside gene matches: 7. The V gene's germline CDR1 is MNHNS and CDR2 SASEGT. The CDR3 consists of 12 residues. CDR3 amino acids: CASGQGAGGYTF. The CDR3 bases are TGTGCCAGCGGGCAGGGGGCAGGAGGCTACACCTTC.

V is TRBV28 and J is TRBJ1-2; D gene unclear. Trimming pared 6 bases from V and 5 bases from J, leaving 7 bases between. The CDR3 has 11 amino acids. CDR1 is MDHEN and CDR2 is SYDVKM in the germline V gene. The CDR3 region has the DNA TGTGCCAGCAGCGGACGGTATGGCTACACCTTC. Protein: CASSGRYGYTF.

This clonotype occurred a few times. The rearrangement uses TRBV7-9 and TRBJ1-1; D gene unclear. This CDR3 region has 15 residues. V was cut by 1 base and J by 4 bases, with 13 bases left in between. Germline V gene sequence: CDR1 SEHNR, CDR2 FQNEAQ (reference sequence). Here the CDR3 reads CASSLDLRVGTEAFF. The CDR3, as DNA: TGTGCCAGCAGCTTAGACCTCCGAGTGGGCACTGAAGCTTTCTTT.

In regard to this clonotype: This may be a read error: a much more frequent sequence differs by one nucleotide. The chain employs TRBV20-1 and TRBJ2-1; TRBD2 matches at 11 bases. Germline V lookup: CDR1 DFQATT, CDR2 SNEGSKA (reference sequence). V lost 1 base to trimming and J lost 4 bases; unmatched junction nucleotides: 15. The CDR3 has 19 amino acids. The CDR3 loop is CSARAPPGISGRGYNEQFF. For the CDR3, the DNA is TGCAGTGCTAGAGCTCCCCCCGGGATTAGCGGGAGGGGGTACAATGAGCAGTTCTTC.

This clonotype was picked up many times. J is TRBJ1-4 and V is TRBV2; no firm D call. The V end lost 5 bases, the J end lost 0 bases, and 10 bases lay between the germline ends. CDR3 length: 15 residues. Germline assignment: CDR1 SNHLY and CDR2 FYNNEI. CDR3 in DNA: TGTGCCAGCAGTTACACAGCCACAACTAATGAAAAACTGTTTTTT. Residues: CASSYTATTNEKLFF.

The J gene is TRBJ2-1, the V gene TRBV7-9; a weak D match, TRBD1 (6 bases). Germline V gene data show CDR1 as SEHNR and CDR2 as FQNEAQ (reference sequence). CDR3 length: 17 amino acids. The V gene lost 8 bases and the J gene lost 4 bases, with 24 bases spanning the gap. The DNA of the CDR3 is TGTGCCAGCCCGGGTTCAATAACGAAGGACAGTTACAATGAGCAGTTCTTC. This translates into CASPGSITKDSYNEQFF.

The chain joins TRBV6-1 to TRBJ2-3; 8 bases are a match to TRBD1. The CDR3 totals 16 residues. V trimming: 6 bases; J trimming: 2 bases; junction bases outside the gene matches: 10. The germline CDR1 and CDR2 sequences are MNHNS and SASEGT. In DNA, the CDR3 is TGTGCCAGCAGCCGCCGGACAGGGTTGCCCACAGATACGCAGTATTTT. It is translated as CASSRRTGLPTDTQYF.

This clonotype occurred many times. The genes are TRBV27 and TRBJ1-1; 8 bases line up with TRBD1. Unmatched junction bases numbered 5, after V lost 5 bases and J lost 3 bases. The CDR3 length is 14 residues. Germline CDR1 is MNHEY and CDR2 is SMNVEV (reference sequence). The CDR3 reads CASSQTGVDTEAFF. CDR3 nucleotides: TGTGCCAGCAGTCAGACAGGGGTTGACACTGAAGCTTTCTTT.

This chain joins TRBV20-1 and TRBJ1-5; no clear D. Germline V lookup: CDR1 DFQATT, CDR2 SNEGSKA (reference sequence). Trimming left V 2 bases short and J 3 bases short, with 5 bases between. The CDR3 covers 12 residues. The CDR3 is CSARRPNQPQHF. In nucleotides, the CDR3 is TGCAGTGCTAGAAGGCCCAATCAGCCCCAGCATTTT.

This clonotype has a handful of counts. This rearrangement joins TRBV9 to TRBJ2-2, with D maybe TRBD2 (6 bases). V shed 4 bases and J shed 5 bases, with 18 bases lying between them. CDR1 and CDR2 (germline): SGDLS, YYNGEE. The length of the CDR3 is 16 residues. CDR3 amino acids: CASSPSVGGRTGELFF. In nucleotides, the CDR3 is TGTGCCAGCAGCCCTAGTGTGGGGGGAAGGACCGGGGAGCTGTTTTTT.